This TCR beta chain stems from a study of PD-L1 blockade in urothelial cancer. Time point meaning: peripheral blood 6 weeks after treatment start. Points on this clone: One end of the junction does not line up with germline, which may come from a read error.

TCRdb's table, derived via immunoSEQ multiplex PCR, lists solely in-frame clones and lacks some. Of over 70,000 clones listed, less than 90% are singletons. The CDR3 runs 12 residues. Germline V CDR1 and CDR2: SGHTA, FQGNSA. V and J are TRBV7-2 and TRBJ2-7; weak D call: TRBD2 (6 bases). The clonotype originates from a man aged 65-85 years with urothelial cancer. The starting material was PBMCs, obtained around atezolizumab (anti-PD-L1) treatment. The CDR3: CASSLKVRELYF. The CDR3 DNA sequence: TGTGCCAGCAGCCTCAAGGTACGGGAGCTGTACTTC.